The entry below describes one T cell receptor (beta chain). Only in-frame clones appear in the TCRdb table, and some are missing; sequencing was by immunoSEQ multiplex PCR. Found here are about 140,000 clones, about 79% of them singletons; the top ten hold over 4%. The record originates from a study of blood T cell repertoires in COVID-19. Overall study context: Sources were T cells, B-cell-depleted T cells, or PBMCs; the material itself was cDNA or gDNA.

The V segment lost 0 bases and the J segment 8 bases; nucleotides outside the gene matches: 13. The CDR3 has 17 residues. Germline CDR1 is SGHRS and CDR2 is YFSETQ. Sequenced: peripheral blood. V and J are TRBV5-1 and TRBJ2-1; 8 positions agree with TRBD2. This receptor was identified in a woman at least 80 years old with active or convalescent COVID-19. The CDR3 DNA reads TGCGCCAGCAGCTTGGCGGCCGGGGGGGCCCGATTCTATGAGCAGTTCTTC. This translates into CASSLAAGGARFYEQFF. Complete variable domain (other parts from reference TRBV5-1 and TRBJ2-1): KAGVTQTPRYLIKTRGQQVTLSCSPISGHRSVSWYQQTPGQGLQFLFEYFSETQRNKGNFPGRFSGRQFSNSRSEMNVSTLELGDSALYLCASSLAAGGARFYEQFFGPGTRLTVL.